These T cell receptor beta chains were read from a single sample in a study of blood T cell repertoires in COVID-19. Libraries were prepared by immunoSEQ multiplex PCR; TCRdb keeps only in-frame clonotypes and omits some of them. The sample consists of fewer than 300,000 clones, approximately 90% of them appearing once. Sequencing used peripheral blood. These receptor sequences come from a woman aged 50 to 60 with COVID-19, enrolled during active disease. Each CDR3 is given with its conserved first and last residue. A D gene is named only where the DNA matches it firmly. Clone size, where shown, is once, few, many, or a class for clones that have expanded.

v_call	d_call	clone_size	j_call	cdr3_aa	cdr3_nt
TRBV4-3	TRBD1	.	TRBJ2-3	CASSSRTGQGGTDTQYF	TGCGCCAGCAGCTCCCGAACGGGACAGGGAGGCACAGATACGCAGTATTTT
TRBV4-3	TRBD2	few	TRBJ2-5	CASSQVVPGVVAGVGETQYF	TGCGCCAGCAGCCAAGTAGTCCCTGGGGTAGTTGCGGGAGTAGGGGAGACCCAGTACTTC
TRBV6-2/TRBV6-3	TRBD1	.	TRBJ1-2	CASSSWTGSYGYTF	TGTGCCAGCAGTTCCTGGACAGGCAGTTATGGCTACACCTTC
TRBV30	TRBD1	.	TRBJ1-1	CAWRDRGTNTEAFF	TGTGCCTGGAGGGACAGGGGAACGAACACTGAAGCTTTCTTT
TRBV5-8	TRBD1	.	TRBJ1-1	CASSLVAGGRFGAFF	TGTGCCAGCAGCTTGGTGGCAGGGGGAAGATTTGGAGCTTTCTTT
TRBV19	.	once	TRBJ2-1	CAASPGGFNEQFF	TGTGCCGCATCCCCGGGTGGGTTCAATGAGCAGTTCTTC
TRBV7-9	TRBD1	.	TRBJ2-7	CASSPWTGATHNGQYF	TGTGCCAGCAGCCCTTGGACAGGGGCCACTCACAACGGGCAGTACTTC
TRBV10-3	.	.	TRBJ1-1	CAISEELKNTEAFF	TGTGCCATCAGTGAGGAACTTAAGAACACTGAAGCTTTCTTT
TRBV6-2/TRBV6-3	TRBD1	.	TRBJ1-6	CASSRGTGVNSPLHF	TGTGCCAGCAGCCGGGGAACAGGGGTGAATTCACCCCTCCACTTT
TRBV5-6	TRBD2	.	TRBJ2-7	CASSTIKRGYEQYF	TGTGCCAGCAGCACCATTAAGCGGGGCTACGAGCAGTACTTC
TRBV30	.	.	TRBJ2-1	CAWSIDEQFF	TGTGCCTGGAGTATCGATGAGCAGTTCTTC
TRBV11-3	.	.	TRBJ1-3	CASTLGGFSGNTIYF	TGTGCCAGCACCCTTGGTGGCTTCTCTGGAAACACCATATATTTT
TRBV5-4	TRBD1	.	TRBJ1-1	CASWTGGLNTEAFF	TGTGCCAGCTGGACAGGGGGCTTGAACACTGAAGCTTTCTTT
TRBV18	.	.	TRBJ1-1	CASSPLRGTEAFF	TGTGCCAGCTCGCCCCTCCGGGGCACTGAAGCTTTCTTT
TRBV5-6	.	once	TRBJ1-6	CASSSEGVPYNSPLHF	TGTGCCAGCAGCTCAGAGGGGGTACCCTATAATTCACCCCTCCACTTT
TRBV2	.	.	TRBJ1-1	CASSLDMNTEAFF	TGTGCCAGCAGTCTGGACATGAACACTGAAGCTTTCTTT
TRBV2	TRBD2	.	TRBJ2-7	CASSTPLATLYEQYF	TGTGCCAGCAGTACTCCACTAGCGACACTCTACGAGCAGTACTTC
TRBV11-2	.	.	TRBJ2-6	CASGAGVAGANVLTF	TGTGCCTCCGGGGCAGGGGTAGCTGGGGCCAACGTCCTGACTTTC
TRBV24-1	.	once	TRBJ2-3	CATSVAGQTDTQYF	TGTGCCACCAGTGTGGCAGGGCAGACAGATACGCAGTATTTT
TRBV13	TRBD1	.	TRBJ2-1	CASSSGQVSYNEQFF	TGTGCCAGCAGCTCCGGACAGGTCTCCTACAATGAGCAGTTCTTC
TRBV2	TRBD2	once	TRBJ2-1	CASTLGGQFYEQFF	TGTGCCAGCACGCTGGGAGGGCAATTCTATGAGCAGTTCTTC
TRBV6-5	.	.	TRBJ2-7	CASSYSIRGSYEQYF	TGTGCCAGCAGTTACTCGATTAGGGGTTCCTACGAGCAGTACTTC
TRBV2	TRBD1	few	TRBJ2-7	CATKRDRGPSYEQYF	TGTGCCACCAAAAGGGACAGGGGACCGTCCTACGAGCAGTACTTC
TRBV27	.	.	TRBJ2-3	CASSFRGLADTQYF	TGTGCCAGCAGTTTTCGCGGGCTAGCAGATACGCAGTATTTT
TRBV27	.	.	TRBJ2-7	CASNPTSRSSYEQYF	TGTGCCAGCAACCCTACTAGCCGAAGCTCCTACGAGCAGTACTTC
TRBV30	TRBD1	once	TRBJ1-1	CAWRLGTGPFEAFF	TGTGCCTGGAGGCTCGGGACAGGGCCCTTTGAAGCTTTCTTT
TRBV5-1	TRBD1	.	TRBJ2-5	CASSLGQGMGTQYF	TGCGCCAGCAGCTTGGGACAGGGCATGGGGACCCAGTACTTC
TRBV24-1	.	.	TRBJ1-6	CATTGFYNSPLHF	TGTGCCACCACGGGGTTTTATAATTCACCCCTCCACTTT
TRBV19	TRBD1	.	TRBJ1-5	CASSIAGTGGGQPQHF	TGTGCCAGTAGTATAGCCGGGACAGGGGGCGGACAGCCCCAGCATTTT
TRBV30	TRBD1	.	TRBJ1-1	CAWQLQGRSTEAFF	TGTGCCTGGCAGTTACAGGGGAGGAGCACTGAAGCTTTCTTT
TRBV30	TRBD1	.	TRBJ1-1	CAWRDRAHTEAFF	TGTGCCTGGCGCGACAGGGCTCACACTGAAGCTTTCTTT
TRBV7-6	TRBD1	.	TRBJ1-5	CASSPLRRDRGAIQPQHF	TGTGCCAGCAGCCCCCTCCGAAGGGACAGGGGAGCAATTCAGCCCCAGCATTTT
TRBV4-1	.	.	TRBJ1-5	CASSQEGRGLHIDQPQHF	TGCGCCAGCAGCCAAGAGGGCAGGGGATTACATATTGATCAGCCCCAGCATTTT
TRBV5-5	TRBD1	.	TRBJ1-1	CASSRQGASTEAFF	TGTGCCAGCAGCCGACAGGGGGCAAGTACTGAAGCTTTCTTT
TRBV7-3	TRBD2	.	TRBJ2-3	CASSPGLAVDTQYF	TGTGCCAGCAGCCCGGGACTAGCAGTCGATACGCAGTATTTT
TRBV5-1	.	.	TRBJ2-2	CASKWENTNTGELFF	TGCGCCAGCAAGTGGGAGAACACGAACACCGGGGAGCTGTTTTTT
TRBV7-8	.	.	TRBJ2-3	CASSFVKPTDTQYF	TGTGCCAGCAGCTTTGTCAAGCCCACAGATACGCAGTATTTT
TRBV2	.	.	TRBJ1-5	CASSEFDSYNQPQHF	TGTGCCAGCAGTGAATTTGACAGTTACAATCAGCCCCAGCATTTT
TRBV4-1	.	once	TRBJ2-3	CASSQGQNSPYGTDTQYF	TGCGCCAGCAGCCAAGGTCAGAACAGCCCCTATGGCACAGATACGCAGTATTTT
TRBV29-1	.	.	TRBJ1-2	CSVAGWTDLSYTF	TGCAGCGTTGCGGGGTGGACGGACCTGAGCTACACCTTC